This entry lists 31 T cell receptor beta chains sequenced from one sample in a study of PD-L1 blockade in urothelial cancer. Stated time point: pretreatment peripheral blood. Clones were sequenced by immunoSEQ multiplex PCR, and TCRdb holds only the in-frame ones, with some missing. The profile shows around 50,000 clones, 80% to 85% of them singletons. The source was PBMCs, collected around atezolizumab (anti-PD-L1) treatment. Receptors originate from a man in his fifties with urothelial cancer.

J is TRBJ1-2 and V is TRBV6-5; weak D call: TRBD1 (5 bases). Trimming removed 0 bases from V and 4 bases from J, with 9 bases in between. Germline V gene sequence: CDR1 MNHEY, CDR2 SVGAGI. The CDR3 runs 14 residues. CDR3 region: CASSYSDSVYGYTF. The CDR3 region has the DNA TGTGCCAGCAGTTACTCCGACAGCGTCTATGGCTACACCTTC.

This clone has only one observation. The CDR3 DNA sequence: TGTGCCAGTAGTATACCCCCGACTAGCGGGAGTACGGGTGAGCAGTTCTTC. Protein sequence: CASSIPPTSGSTGEQFF. The gene calls are TRBV19 and TRBJ2-1; 12 bases are a match to TRBD2. Germline V gene data show CDR1 as LNHDA and CDR2 as SQIVND (reference sequence). The CDR3 totals 17 residues. Losses at the gene ends were 2 bases for V and 9 bases for J; bases not matched to a gene: 11.

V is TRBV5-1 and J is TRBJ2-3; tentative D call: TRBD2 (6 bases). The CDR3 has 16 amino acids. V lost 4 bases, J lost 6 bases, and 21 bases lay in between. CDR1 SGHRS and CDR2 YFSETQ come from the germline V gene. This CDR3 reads CASSPEASTSFDTQYF. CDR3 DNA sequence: TGCGCCAGCAGCCCGGAGGCCTCGACTAGTTTTGATACGCAGTATTTT.

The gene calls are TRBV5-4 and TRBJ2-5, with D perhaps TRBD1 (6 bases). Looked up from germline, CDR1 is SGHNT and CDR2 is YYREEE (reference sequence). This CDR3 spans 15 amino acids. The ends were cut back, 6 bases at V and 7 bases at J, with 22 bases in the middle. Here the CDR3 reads CASTRSLQARGTQYF. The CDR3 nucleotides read TGTGCCAGCACCCGGTCCCTTCAGGCCAGGGGGACCCAGTACTTC.

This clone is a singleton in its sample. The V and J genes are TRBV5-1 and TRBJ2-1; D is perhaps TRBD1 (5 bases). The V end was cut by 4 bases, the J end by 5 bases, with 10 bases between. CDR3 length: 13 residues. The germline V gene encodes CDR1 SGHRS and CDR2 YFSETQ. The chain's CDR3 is CASSAQVNNEQFF. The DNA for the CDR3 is TGCGCCAGCAGCGCACAGGTCAACAATGAGCAGTTCTTC.

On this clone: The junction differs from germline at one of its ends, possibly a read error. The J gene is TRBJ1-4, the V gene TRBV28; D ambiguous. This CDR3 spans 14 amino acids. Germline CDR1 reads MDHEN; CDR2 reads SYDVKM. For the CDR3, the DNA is TGTGCCAGCAGTTTCCTTCTCGCGCCCGGGGTCCCCGATTTT. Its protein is CASSFLLAPGVPDF.

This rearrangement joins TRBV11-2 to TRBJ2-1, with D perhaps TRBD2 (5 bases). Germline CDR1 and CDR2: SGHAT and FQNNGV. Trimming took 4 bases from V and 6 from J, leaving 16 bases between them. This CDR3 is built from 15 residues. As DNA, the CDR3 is TGTGCCAGCAGCTCGAATGGGTTAGGAGGCAATGAGCAGTTCTTC. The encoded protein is CASSSNGLGGNEQFF.

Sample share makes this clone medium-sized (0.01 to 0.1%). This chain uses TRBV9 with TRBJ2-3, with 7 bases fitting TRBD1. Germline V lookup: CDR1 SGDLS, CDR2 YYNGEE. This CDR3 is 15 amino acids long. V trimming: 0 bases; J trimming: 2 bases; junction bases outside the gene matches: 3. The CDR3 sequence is CASSVDGQVTDTQYF. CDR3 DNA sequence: TGTGCCAGCAGCGTAGACGGACAGGTCACAGATACGCAGTATTTT. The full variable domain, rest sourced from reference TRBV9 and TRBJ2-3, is DSGVTQTPKHLITATGQRVTLRCSPRSGDLSVYWYQQSLDQGLQFLIQYYNGEERAKGNILERFSAQQFPDLHSELNLSSLELGDSALYFCASSVDGQVTDTQYFGPGTRLTVL.

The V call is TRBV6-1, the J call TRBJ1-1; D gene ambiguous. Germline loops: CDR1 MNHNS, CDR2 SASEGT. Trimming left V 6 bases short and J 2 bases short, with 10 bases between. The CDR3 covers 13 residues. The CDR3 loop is CASSIGYNTEAFF. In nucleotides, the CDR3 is TGTGCCAGCAGCATCGGGTACAACACTGAAGCTTTCTTT.

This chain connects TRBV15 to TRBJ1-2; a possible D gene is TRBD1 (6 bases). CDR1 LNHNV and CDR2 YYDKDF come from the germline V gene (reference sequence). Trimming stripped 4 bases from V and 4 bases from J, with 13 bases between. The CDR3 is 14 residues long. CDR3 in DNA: TGTGCCACCAGCACAACAGGGATCGGCTATGGCTACACCTTC. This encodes CATSTTGIGYGYTF. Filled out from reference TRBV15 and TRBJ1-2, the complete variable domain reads DAMVIQNPRYQVTQFGKPVTLSCSQTLNHNVMYWYQQKSSQAPKLLFHYYDKDFNNEADTPDNFQSRRPNTSFCFLDIRSPGLGDTAMYLCATSTTGIGYGYTFGSGTRLTVV.

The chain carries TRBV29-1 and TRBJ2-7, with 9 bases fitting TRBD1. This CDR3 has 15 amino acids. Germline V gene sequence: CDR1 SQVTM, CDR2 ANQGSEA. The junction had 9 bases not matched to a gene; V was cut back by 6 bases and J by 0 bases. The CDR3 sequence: CSVAKGTGSSYEQYF. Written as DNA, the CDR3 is TGCAGCGTAGCCAAGGGGACAGGGAGCTCCTACGAGCAGTACTTC.

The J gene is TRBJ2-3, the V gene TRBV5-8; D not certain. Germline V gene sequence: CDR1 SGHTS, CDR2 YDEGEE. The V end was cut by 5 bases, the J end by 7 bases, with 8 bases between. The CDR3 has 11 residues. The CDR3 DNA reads TGTGCCAGCAGAGCTGAGAATACGCAGTATTTT. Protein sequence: CASRAENTQYF.

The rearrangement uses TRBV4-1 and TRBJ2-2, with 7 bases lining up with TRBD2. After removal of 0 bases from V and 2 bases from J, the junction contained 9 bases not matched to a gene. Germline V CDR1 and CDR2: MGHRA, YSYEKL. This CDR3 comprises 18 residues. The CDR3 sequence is CASSQEGPGLLNTGELFF. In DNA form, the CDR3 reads TGCGCCAGCAGCCAAGAAGGCCCGGGACTACTAAACACCGGGGAGCTGTTTTTT.

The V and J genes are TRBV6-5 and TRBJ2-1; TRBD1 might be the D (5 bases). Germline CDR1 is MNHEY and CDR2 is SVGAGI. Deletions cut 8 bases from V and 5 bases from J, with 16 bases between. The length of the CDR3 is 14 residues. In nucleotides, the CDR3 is TGTGCCAGCGGTTTAAAGGGGCCCCACAATGAGCAGTTCTTC. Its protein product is CASGLKGPHNEQFF.

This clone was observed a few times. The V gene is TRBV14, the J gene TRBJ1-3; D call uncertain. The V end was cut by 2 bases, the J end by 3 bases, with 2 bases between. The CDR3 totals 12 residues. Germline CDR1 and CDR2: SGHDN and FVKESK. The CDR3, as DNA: TGTGCCAGCAGCCAACATGGAAACACCATATATTTT. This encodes CASSQHGNTIYF.

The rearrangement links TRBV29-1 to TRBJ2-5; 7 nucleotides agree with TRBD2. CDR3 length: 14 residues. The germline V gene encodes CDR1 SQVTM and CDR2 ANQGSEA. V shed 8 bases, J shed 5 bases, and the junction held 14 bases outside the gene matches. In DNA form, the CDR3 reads TGCAGCACCTTGCCTAGCGGTGCCTTGGAGACCCAGTACTTC. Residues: CSTLPSGALETQYF.

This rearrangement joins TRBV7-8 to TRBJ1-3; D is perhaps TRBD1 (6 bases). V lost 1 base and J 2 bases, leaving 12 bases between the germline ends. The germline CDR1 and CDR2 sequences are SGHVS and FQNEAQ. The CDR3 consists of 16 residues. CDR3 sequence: CASSLGQVYTGNTIYF. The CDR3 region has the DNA TGTGCCAGCAGCTTAGGACAGGTTTATACTGGAAACACCATATATTTT.

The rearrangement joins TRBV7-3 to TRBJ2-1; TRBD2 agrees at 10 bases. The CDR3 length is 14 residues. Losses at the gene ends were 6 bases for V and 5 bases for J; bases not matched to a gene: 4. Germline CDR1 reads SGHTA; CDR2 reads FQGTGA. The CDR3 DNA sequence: TGTGCCAGCAGGCGGACTAGCGGTCACAATGAGCAGTTCTTC. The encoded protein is CASRRTSGHNEQFF. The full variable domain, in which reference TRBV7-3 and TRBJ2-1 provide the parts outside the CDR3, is GAGVSQTPSNKVTEKGKYVELRCDPISGHTALYWYRQSLGQGPEFLIYFQGTGAADDSGLPNDRFFAVRPEGSVSTLKIQRTERGDSAVYLCASRRTSGHNEQFFGPGTRLTVL.

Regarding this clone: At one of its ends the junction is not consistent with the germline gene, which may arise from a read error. The CDR3 region has the DNA TGTGCCAGCATGGGACAGGGGCTAGGTGGGGACTTC. Its translation: CASMGQGLGGDF. This chain connects TRBV2 to TRBJ2-5, with TRBD1 identical over 10 bases. Germline V CDR1 and CDR2: SNHLY, FYNNEI. The CDR3 runs 12 residues.

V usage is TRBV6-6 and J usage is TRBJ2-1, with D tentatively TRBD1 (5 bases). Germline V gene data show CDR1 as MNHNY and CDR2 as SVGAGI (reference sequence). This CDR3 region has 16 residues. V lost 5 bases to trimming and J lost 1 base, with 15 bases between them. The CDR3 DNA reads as TGTGCCAGCAGTACCCTTGGGGCGATTTCCTACAATGAGCAGTTCTTC. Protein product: CASSTLGAISYNEQFF.

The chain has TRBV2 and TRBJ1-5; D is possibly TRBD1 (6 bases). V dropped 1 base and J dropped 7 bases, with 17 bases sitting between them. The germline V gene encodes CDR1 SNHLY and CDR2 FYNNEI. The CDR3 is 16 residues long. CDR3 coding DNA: TGTGCCAGCAGTGAAGAAGGGGGAAGGGAAGACCAGCCCCAGCATTTT. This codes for CASSEEGGREDQPQHF.

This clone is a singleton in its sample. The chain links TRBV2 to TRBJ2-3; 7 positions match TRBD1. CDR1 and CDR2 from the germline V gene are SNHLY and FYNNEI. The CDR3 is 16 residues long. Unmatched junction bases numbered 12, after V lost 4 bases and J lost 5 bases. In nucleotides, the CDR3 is TGTGCCAGCAGTGTTGGGGCCATGAGGGGGCGAGATACGCAGTATTTT. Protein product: CASSVGAMRGRDTQYF.

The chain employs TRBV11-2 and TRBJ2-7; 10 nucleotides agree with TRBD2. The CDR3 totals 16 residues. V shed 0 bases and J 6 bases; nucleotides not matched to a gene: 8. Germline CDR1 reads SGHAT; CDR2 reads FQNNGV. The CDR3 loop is CASSLERLAGGGEQYV. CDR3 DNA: TGTGCCAGCAGCTTAGAGAGATTAGCGGGGGGAGGCGAGCAGTACGTC.

The CDR3 DNA reads as TGTGCCAGCAGTTCAAGCGGGCGGAACACTGAAGCTTTCTTT. This gives the protein CASSSSGRNTEAFF. V and J are TRBV28 and TRBJ1-1; no clear D. The germline CDR1 and CDR2 sequences are MDHEN and SYDVKM. Trimming took off 4 bases at V and 1 base at J, with 10 bases between the two ends. The CDR3 loop spans 14 amino acids.

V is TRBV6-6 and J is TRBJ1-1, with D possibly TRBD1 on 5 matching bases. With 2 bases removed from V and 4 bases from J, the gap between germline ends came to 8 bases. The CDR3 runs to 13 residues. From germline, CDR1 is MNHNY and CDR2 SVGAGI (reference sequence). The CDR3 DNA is TGTGCCAGCAGTTACGCGGGGGGCACTGAAGCTTTCTTT. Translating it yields CASSYAGGTEAFF.

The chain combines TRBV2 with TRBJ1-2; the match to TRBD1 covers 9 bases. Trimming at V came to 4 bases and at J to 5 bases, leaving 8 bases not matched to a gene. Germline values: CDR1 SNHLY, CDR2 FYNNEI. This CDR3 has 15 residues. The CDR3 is CASSAPDRGSYGYTF. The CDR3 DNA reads TGTGCCAGCAGTGCCCCGGACAGGGGATCGTATGGCTACACCTTC.

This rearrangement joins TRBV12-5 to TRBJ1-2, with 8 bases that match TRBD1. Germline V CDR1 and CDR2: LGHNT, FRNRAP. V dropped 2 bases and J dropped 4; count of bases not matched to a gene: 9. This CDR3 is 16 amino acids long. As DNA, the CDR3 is TGTGCTAGTGGTTTGCCCGGGGCAGGGGGCGGCTATGGCTACACCTTC. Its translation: CASGLPGAGGGYGYTF.

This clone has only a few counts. CDR3 bases: TGTGCCAGCAGCTTTCCCGTTAGGGGGATGGATACGCAGTATTTT. Amino acids: CASSFPVRGMDTQYF. V usage is TRBV7-9 and J usage is TRBJ2-3, with TRBD1 as a possible D gene (6 bases). This CDR3 is 15 amino acids long. V was shortened by 3 bases and J by 6 bases, with 16 bases between the two germline ends. Germline CDR1 and CDR2: SEHNR and FQNEAQ (reference sequence).

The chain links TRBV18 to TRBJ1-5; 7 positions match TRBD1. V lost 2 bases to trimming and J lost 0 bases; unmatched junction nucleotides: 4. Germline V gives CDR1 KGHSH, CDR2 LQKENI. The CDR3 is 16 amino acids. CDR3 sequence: CASSPAQGHSNQPQHF. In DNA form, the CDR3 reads TGTGCCAGCTCACCAGCACAGGGGCATAGCAATCAGCCCCAGCATTTT.

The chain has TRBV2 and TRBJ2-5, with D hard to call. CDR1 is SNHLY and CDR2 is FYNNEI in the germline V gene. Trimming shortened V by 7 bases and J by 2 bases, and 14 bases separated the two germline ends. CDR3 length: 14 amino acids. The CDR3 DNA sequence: TGTGCCAGCACTGCTAGGTCCGGACAAGAGACCCAGTACTTC. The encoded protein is CASTARSGQETQYF. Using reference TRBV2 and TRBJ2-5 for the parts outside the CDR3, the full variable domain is EPEVTQTPSHQVTQMGQEVILRCVPISNHLYFYWYRQILGQKVEFLVSFYNNEISEKSEIFDDQFSVERPDGSNFTLKIRSTKLEDSAMYFCASTARSGQETQYFGPGTRLLVL.

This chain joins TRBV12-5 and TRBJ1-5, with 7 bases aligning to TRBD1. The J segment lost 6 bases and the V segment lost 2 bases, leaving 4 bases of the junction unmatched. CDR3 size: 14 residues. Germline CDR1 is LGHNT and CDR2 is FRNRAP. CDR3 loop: CASGLTGEGQPQHF. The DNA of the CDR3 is TGTGCTAGTGGTTTGACAGGGGAAGGTCAGCCCCAGCATTTT.